This TCR beta chain is drawn from a study of CD8 T cells in ankylosing spondylitis (dated by TCRdb to 2016 to 2017). Some background on the complete study: The study profiled T cell receptor beta repertoires in healthy donors and ankylosing spondylitis patients to find disease-linked TCR variants. The full study cohort was made up of approximately 27 ankylosing spondylitis patients and around 100 healthy donors. Peripheral blood samples were taken, and synovial fluid was additionally collected from ankylosing spondylitis patients.

TCRdb shows the sequencer as Illumina HiSeq 2500. TCR beta libraries were prepared by quantitative 5'-RACE with molecular barcodes. In the source study's methods: A new computational method, built on a probabilistic model of VDJ rearrangement, was used to identify disease-linked TCR variants. The public sequencing data were trimmed at Q25 with fastp and processed into clonotypes with MiXCR by TCRdb, which kept only in-frame beta chains. Each record represents a unique CDR3 protein, reported with the most common genes and DNA among its rows. The V and J calls reflect TCRdb's pipeline rather than the authors' work. The sample table lists 250,000 to 350,000 distinct CDR3 sequences, about 19% of them with a count of one. The top ten hold less than 9.5% of the sample. Broad study findings and their caveats: A CD8+ phenotype was shown by the disease-linked clones, which were found at relatively low frequencies in peripheral blood. Blood from ankylosing spondylitis patients appeared to be characterized by a TCR beta motif composed of eight highly homologous amino acid variants. Significant enrichment of the disease-linked clones was reported in matched synovial fluid samples from ankylosing spondylitis patients. Some motif variants were previously reported in synovial fluid and blood of reactive arthritis patients, suggesting common disease-initiation mechanisms.

Of note for this clonotype: Its antigen is still unknown. Per-base qualities were not stored, and no clone one base away is much larger.

The origin of this receptor is a male donor with ankylosing spondylitis or in good health (not recorded which). Sequenced material: blood, either unsorted or a sorted T cell fraction (not recorded which).

The CDR3 is CASSSRGPINSPLHF. The DNA reads as follows: TGTGCCAGCAGCTCAAGGGGACCGATTAATTCACCCCTCCACTTT. In this chain, TRBV5-6 is recombined with TRBJ1-6, and perhaps TRBD1 as D gene, on 5 matching bases. V and J are truncated by 3 bases and 6 bases respectively, leaving an intervening sequence of 13 bases. Based on the germline V gene, the CDR1 and CDR2 sequences are SGHDT and YYEEEE. Its CDR3 holds 15 amino acids, cysteine through phenylalanine. This entry keeps only the CDR3 DNA: 45 bases, framed from base 1.